This TCR beta chain was captured by sequencing in a study of Ad26.COV2.S vaccination and SARS-CoV-2 variants. Findings and caveats of the study: People given the vaccine had a wider spike-specific TCR breadth than placebo recipients did. After vaccination, reports described spike-specific CD8+ and CD4+ T cell responses as showing substantial breadth.

To note about this clone: Its specificity is unknown.

Trimming took 0 bases from V and 4 from J; bases not matched to a gene: 11. The CDR3 totals 17 residues. Looked up from germline, CDR1 is SGHRS and CDR2 is YFSETQ. Data came from immunoSEQ multiplex PCR; TCRdb stores just in-frame clones and leaves some out. The sample gives about 350,000 clones, about 90% of which show up once; 3.5% to 4.5% is in the top ten. The TCR sequence derives from a human donor who had recovered from COVID-19. J is TRBJ1-2 and V is TRBV5-1; 8 positions match TRBD1. This specimen consisted of peripheral blood, obtained after recovery from COVID-19. CDR3 DNA sequence: TGCGCCAGCAGCTTGGTTCCAGGGGGCCTTTCCTCCTATGGCTACACCTTC. Protein product: CASSLVPGGLSSYGYTF.